This T cell receptor (beta chain) came from a study of neurological immune-mediated disorders (dated by TCRdb to the late 2010s). In the study overall: Peripheral blood TCR-beta repertoires from patients with HTLV-I-associated myelopathy (HAM/TSP), patients with multiple sclerosis, and healthy controls were compared in the study using UMI-based sequencing. Of the approximately 66 subjects in the cohort, approximately 15 were HAM/TSP patients, some 34 were multiple sclerosis patients, and some 20 were healthy controls. The roughly 100 TCR-beta libraries covered PBMC samples along with longitudinal samples, technical triplicates, and paired sorted CD4+ and CD8+ T-cell subsets.

This clonotype was detected ten times or more. There is no known antigen for this receptor. No qualities accompany the bases; no much larger clone lies one base away. cDNA synthesis used template-switch 5'RACE with a primer carrying a 10-nucleotide random unique molecular identifier tagging each TCR transcript. Every sequencing run covered 15-18 subjects and yielded more than 160 million TCR-beta sequences. The RNeasy kit was used for extraction of total RNA. The KAPA Real-time Library Amplification kit was used to amplify TCR-beta VDJ regions with primers targeting the TCR constant region and the 5'RACE anchor. A first PCR added sample indexes and Illumina adaptors, after which a second PCR increased the library yield. After purification with Ampure beads, the TCR product of roughly 650 bp was size-selected on a 2% E-gel SizeSelection system. Library quality was checked on a Bioanalyzer, concentration was measured with Qubit, and libraries were quantified with the Kapa Library Quantification kit before pooling. Libraries were sequenced paired-end 2 x 150 bp on an Illumina HiSeq 2500. To increase sequence diversity, about 23-30% phiX was spiked into each library pool. On the authors' methods: Quality-filtered reads were processed with the UMI-based MiGEC pipeline, and over 90% of raw TCR sequences were removed by the MiGEC pipeline during error correction. IMGT germline references were used for aligning VDJ genes, and each clonotype was defined as a unique CDR3 amino acid sequence together with its V-J genes. Clonal expansion, Shannon diversity and CDR3 relatedness were evaluated with VDJtools (CalcPairwiseDistances, ClusterSamples), while phylogenetic trees were built in CLCbio workbench. Using coefficient-of-variation modelling across technical triplicates, the study counted a clone as expanded if it had at least 8 unique UMIs. TCRdb cleaned the public reads at Q25 with fastp, built clones with MiXCR and kept in-frame beta chains. Records with the same CDR3 protein are collapsed into one entry carrying the most frequent genes and DNA. These V and J calls derive from TCRdb rather than the authors' analysis. The sample profile shows around 40,000 distinct CDR3 sequences; 12% of them were found once. The leading ten clones occupy 1.3% of the sample.

The healthy controls were volunteers from a blood bank in Maryland, USA. For unsorted PBMC libraries, 2 million PBMCs were used after storage in RNAlater at -80 degrees C until RNA extraction. PBMCs were separated from peripheral blood using Ficoll-Hypaque density gradient centrifugation and then cryopreserved in liquid nitrogen. In the germline V gene (reference sequence), CDR1 corresponds to SGHKS and CDR2 to YYEKEE. The CDR3 holds 15 amino acids from the cysteine to the phenylalanine. Here the CDR3 DNA is all that survives: 45 bases in frame from base 1. V gives up 3 bases and J gives up 1 base, and the segment between their germline ends measures 13 bases. General conclusions and limits of the study: No identical CDR3 amino acid sequences were shared among expanded clones across subjects, suggesting private TCR-beta repertoires in all groups. TCR clonal expansion was greatest in HAM/TSP patients and smallest in MS patients, who ranked below even healthy controls.

The chain is made from TRBV5-5 and TRBJ1-1, with no D gene named confidently. Material for sequencing was PBMCs. The TCR was taken from a female donor in good health. The CDR3: CASSWGWERNTEAFF. The nucleotides are TGTGCCAGCAGCTGGGGTTGGGAAAGGAACACTGAAGCTTTCTTT.